One and the same sample provided the 20 T cell receptor beta chains below, sequenced in a study of cytomegalovirus exposure and HLA in healthy donors. PCR primers comprised 60 Vbeta and 13 Jbeta primers. Profiled with immunoSEQ multiplex PCR; TCRdb holds only in-frame clones, not every one. The data show about 140,000 clones, approximately 80% seen once. Specimen: PBMCs. These receptors originate from a man aged 35-49 years in good health and CMV-seronegative.

This chain connects TRBV7-2 to TRBJ1-6, with a possible D match to TRBD1 (5 bases). Trimming left V 1 base short and J 4 bases short, with 11 bases between. The CDR3 has 16 amino acids. Looked up from germline, CDR1 is SGHTA and CDR2 is FQGNSA. DNA for the CDR3: TGTGCCAGCAGCTTAGGGACACCTCGTTATAATTCACCCCTCCACTTT. This translates into CASSLGTPRYNSPLHF.

This chain uses TRBV27 with TRBJ2-2, with D hard to call. Germline V gene lookup returns CDR1 MNHEY and CDR2 SMNVEV (reference sequence). With 3 bases removed from V and 6 bases from J, the gap between germline ends came to 5 bases. The CDR3 sequence is 12 residues long. For the CDR3, the DNA is TGTGCCAGCAGTTTCGTCCCCGGGGAGCTGTTTTTT. Translation gives CASSFVPGELFF.

This sequence joins TRBV25-1 and TRBJ2-3; 10 nucleotides line up with TRBD2. This CDR3 region has 16 residues. Germline V gene lookup returns CDR1 MGHDK and CDR2 SYGVNS. Unmatched junction bases numbered 4, after V lost 2 bases and J lost 2 bases. CDR3 protein: CASSEKLAGLTDTQYF. The CDR3, as DNA: TGTGCCAGCAGTGAAAAACTAGCGGGACTCACAGATACGCAGTATTTT. The full variable domain, rest sourced from reference TRBV25-1 and TRBJ2-3, is EADIYQTPRYLVIGTGKKITLECSQTMGHDKMYWYQQDPGMELHLIHYSYGVNSTEKGDLSSESTVSRIRTEHFPLTLESARPSHTSQYLCASSEKLAGLTDTQYFGPGTRLTVL.

The CDR3 region has the DNA TGTGCCAGCATTGGGGGCGGGAGAAGCGGTGCATTCCAAGAGACCCAGTACTTC. This translates into CASIGGGRSGAFQETQYF. The V and J genes are TRBV27 and TRBJ2-5; perhaps TRBD2 as D (7 bases). The CDR3 is 18 residues long. The germline V gene has CDR1 MNHEY and CDR2 SMNVEV (reference sequence). The V gene lost 7 bases and the J gene lost 1 base, with 25 bases spanning the gap.

The chain recombines TRBV4-3 with TRBJ2-1, with 8 bases matching TRBD2. Germline V gives CDR1 LGHNA, CDR2 YSLEER. CDR3 length: 18 residues. V lost 1 base to trimming and J lost 1 base; unmatched junction nucleotides: 9. Written as DNA, the CDR3 is TGCGCCAGCAGCCAAGTCGGGAGGGGCGCTTGGTCCTACAATGAGCAGTTCTTC. Its translation is CASSQVGRGAWSYNEQFF.

The genes are TRBV28 and TRBJ1-5, with 9 positions matching TRBD1. Germline V gives CDR1 MDHEN, CDR2 SYDVKM. The CDR3 consists of 14 residues. The trim removed 6 bases at V and 5 bases at J, leaving 5 bases unmatched. The CDR3 DNA reads as TGTGCCAGCAGGAGGGGACAGGGCGATCAGCCCCAGCATTTT. This sequence encodes CASRRGQGDQPQHF.

This clone was seen a single time. The CDR3 DNA is TGTGCCAGCAGTTTAGGGCTAGCGGGAGTAAGGTACGAGCAGTACTTC. It yields the protein CASSLGLAGVRYEQYF. The chain carries TRBV27 and TRBJ2-7, with 10 bases lining up with TRBD2. This CDR3 has 16 amino acids. V lost 2 bases, J lost 4 bases, and 8 bases stayed unmatched. Germline V CDR1 and CDR2: MNHEY, SMNVEV (reference sequence).

The J gene is TRBJ2-7, the V gene TRBV27; D uncertain. Trimming cost V 5 bases and J 3 bases, with 14 bases left between them. CDR1 and CDR2 (germline): MNHEY, SMNVEV (reference sequence). The CDR3 has 14 amino acids. The CDR3 DNA reads TGTGCCAGCAGTCCATCGGCGGATTTCTACGAGCAGTACTTC. This encodes CASSPSADFYEQYF.

In the case of this clone: One end of the junction varies from germline; a read error may be responsible. J is TRBJ2-2 and V is TRBV11-2; perhaps TRBD2 as D (6 bases). Per germline, CDR1 SGHAT and CDR2 FQNNGV. This CDR3 is 12 amino acids long. The CDR3 region is CASTTSGTFPIF. In nucleotides, the CDR3 is TGTGCCAGCACGACATCCGGGACTTTCCCTATTTTT.

This chain joins TRBV5-4 and TRBJ2-3; no clear D gene. This CDR3 is built from 14 residues. The V gene lost 5 bases and the J gene lost 1 base, with 11 bases spanning the gap. Germline lookup yields CDR1 SGHNT and CDR2 YYREEE (reference sequence). CDR3 sequence: CASSQNPGTDTQYF. The CDR3 coding sequence is TGTGCCAGCAGTCAAAATCCGGGCACAGATACGCAGTATTTT.

The chain links TRBV2 to TRBJ2-3, with 8 bases identical to TRBD2. Germline V lookup: CDR1 SNHLY, CDR2 FYNNEI. The length of the CDR3 is 15 residues. The ends lost 1 base at V and 3 bases at J; junction bases unmatched: 3. The CDR3 reads CASSEGASGTDTQYF. Written as DNA, the CDR3 is TGTGCCAGCAGTGAAGGGGCTAGCGGGACAGATACGCAGTATTTT.

This chain joins TRBV19 and TRBJ2-7, with 7 bases aligning to TRBD1. This CDR3 is 16 amino acids long. Germline CDR1 reads LNHDA; CDR2 reads SQIVND (reference sequence). With 6 bases clipped from V and 2 bases from J, the junction kept 13 bases outside the gene matches. CDR3 DNA: TGTGCCAGTAGCAGGGCCAGTGCAGGGACAGCCTACGAGCAGTACTTC. Residues: CASSRASAGTAYEQYF.

This chain's CDR3 is CASSFAGGTNEQFF. CDR3 in DNA: TGTGCCAGCAGTTTTGCGGGAGGGACTAATGAGCAGTTCTTC. The gene calls are TRBV27 and TRBJ2-1; the match to TRBD2 covers 9 bases. The germline gives CDR1 MNHEY, CDR2 SMNVEV (reference sequence). J gave up 7 bases and V 3 bases, and 4 bases lay outside the gene matches. The CDR3 has 14 amino acids.

Note on this clone: The same CDR3 arises from other DNA sequences in this sample as well. The chain carries TRBV18 and TRBJ2-7; weak D call: TRBD1 (5 bases). Germline loops: CDR1 KGHSH, CDR2 LQKENI. The CDR3 consists of 14 residues. V gave up 1 base and J gave up 2 bases, with 9 bases separating them. The CDR3 DNA sequence: TGTGCCAGCTCACCACGGCAGGGTACCTACGAGCAGTACTTC. Protein: CASSPRQGTYEQYF. The whole variable domain, remainder taken from reference TRBV18 and TRBJ2-7, is NAGVMQNPRHLVRRRGQEARLRCSPMKGHSHVYWYRQLPEEGLKFMVYLQKENIIDESGMPKERFSAEFPKEGPSILRIQQVVRGDSAAYFCASSPRQGTYEQYFGPGTRLTVT.

This chain connects TRBV6-1 to TRBJ1-2, with D possibly matching TRBD1 (5 bases). Trimming took off 3 bases at V and 4 bases at J, with 12 bases between the two ends. CDR1 is MNHNS and CDR2 is SASEGT in the germline V gene. This CDR3 region has 14 residues. CDR3 protein: CASSEEQGSYGYTF. Written as DNA, the CDR3 is TGTGCCAGCAGTGAGGAGCAGGGCTCCTATGGCTACACCTTC.

Regarding this clone: No DNA is shown, since the ends of the CDR3 on it are uncertain; the CDR3 is the one TCRdb lists. The rearrangement uses TRBV7-9 and TRBJ1-1; TRBD1 is taken as the D call from the table, unchecked against the DNA. Germline V gene lookup returns CDR1 SEHNR and CDR2 FQNEAQ (reference sequence). The CDR3 contains 14 residues when both ends are counted. The CDR3: CASSFQVSNTEAFF.

As DNA, the CDR3 is TGTGCCTGGAGCCTAGGACAGGGATATGAAAAACTGTTTTTT. This translates into CAWSLGQGYEKLFF. This rearrangement joins TRBV30 to TRBJ1-4; TRBD1 matches at 8 bases. Germline V gene data show CDR1 as GTSNPN and CDR2 as SVGIG (reference sequence). This CDR3 is 14 amino acids long. J lost 6 bases, V lost 3 bases, and 6 bases had no gene match.

J is TRBJ1-5 and V is TRBV28, with D possibly matching TRBD1 (5 bases). The CDR3 length is 14 residues. V lost 7 bases to trimming and J lost 2 bases, with 12 bases between them. Germline V CDR1 and CDR2: MDHEN, SYDVKM. The DNA for the CDR3 is TGTGCCAGCATTCTGCTAGGGGGCAATCAGCCCCAGCATTTT. Translation gives CASILLGGNQPQHF.

The chain couples TRBV30 to TRBJ2-5, with TRBD2 as a possible D gene (6 bases). The CDR3 contains 14 residues. Germline V CDR1 and CDR2: GTSNPN, SVGIG (reference sequence). V was trimmed by 2 bases and J by 10 bases, leaving 20 bases between them. The CDR3 region has the DNA TGTGCCTGGAGTTCCGGGACTCAGGCGGTGGGCCAGTACTTC. It codes for CAWSSGTQAVGQYF.

In this sample, this clone turned up once. The chain is built from TRBV9 and TRBJ2-1; 9 positions match TRBD2. V was pared by 4 bases and J by 1 base, with 18 bases of the junction left unmatched. Germline V gives CDR1 SGDLS, CDR2 YYNGEE. The CDR3 length is 20 residues. The CDR3 spells CASSPRGRASGRPSYNEQFF. The CDR3 bases are TGTGCCAGCAGCCCCCGGGGCCGAGCGAGCGGGAGGCCTTCCTACAATGAGCAGTTCTTC.